A single sample is the source of the 14 T cell receptor beta chains below, sequenced in a study of T cell clones after liver transplantation. Sequencing used immunoSEQ multiplex PCR; TCRdb keeps in-frame clones, though not all of them. Of some 110,000 clones listed, roughly 80% are singletons. Sample: CD4+ T cells from blood, taken before liver transplant. The receptors come from a human donor who received a liver transplant.

The chain carries TRBV10-3 and TRBJ2-3, with D uncertain. The CDR3 runs to 11 residues. Looked up from germline, CDR1 is ENHRY and CDR2 is SYGVKD. Between the trimmed V and J ends, which lost 4 bases and 6 bases, there was a span of 5 bases. Here the CDR3 reads CAISGWDTQYF. The CDR3 region has the DNA TGTGCCATCAGTGGATGGGATACGCAGTATTTT.

This chain uses TRBV5-1 with TRBJ2-5, with TRBD2 identical over 10 bases. Germline V gene sequence: CDR1 SGHRS, CDR2 YFSETQ. This CDR3 is built from 18 residues. The trim removed 2 bases at V and 5 bases at J, leaving 15 bases unmatched. CDR3 sequence reads: CASSFSVASGSNGETQYF. In DNA, the CDR3 is TGCGCCAGCAGCTTTTCCGTGGCTAGCGGGAGTAACGGGGAGACCCAGTACTTC.

This clone was counted between two and nine times. The rearrangement links TRBV7-2 to TRBJ1-5; D is possibly TRBD1 (5 bases). The V end was cut by 5 bases, the J end by 3 bases, with 8 bases between. CDR1 is SGHTA, CDR2 FQGNSA, per germline. This CDR3 contains 13 residues. CDR3 DNA sequence: TGTGCCAGCAGCGGGACGTTCAATCAGCCCCAGCATTTT. Protein: CASSGTFNQPQHF.

The chain uses TRBV4-2 and TRBJ2-5; possibly TRBD2 for D (6 bases). Trimming removed 3 bases from V and 3 bases from J, with 11 bases in between. The CDR3 runs to 14 residues. Germline-derived CDR1 and CDR2 are LGHNA and YNFKEQ. CDR3 nucleotide sequence: TGTGCCAGCAGCCACTCTAGCGCGGAAGAGACCCAGTACTTC. The encoded protein is CASSHSSAEETQYF.

V is TRBV7-8 and J is TRBJ1-1; D unresolved. V lost 3 bases to trimming and J lost 1 base, with 6 bases between them. Germline V lookup: CDR1 SGHVS, CDR2 FQNEAQ. This CDR3 comprises 13 residues. This chain's CDR3 is CASSFIENTEAFF. The CDR3 nucleotides read TGTGCCAGCAGCTTTATCGAGAACACTGAAGCTTTCTTT.

J is TRBJ1-2 and V is TRBV2; D is unresolved. CDR3 length equals 11 residues. V was trimmed by 7 bases and J by 7 bases, leaving 10 bases between them. Germline V gene lookup returns CDR1 SNHLY and CDR2 FYNNEI. CDR3 region: CASTQTSGYTF. CDR3 DNA: TGTGCCAGCACTCAGACCAGTGGCTACACCTTC.

This sequence joins TRBV2 and TRBJ2-3; D is undetermined. CDR3 length equals 11 residues. The germline CDR1 and CDR2 sequences are SNHLY and FYNNEI. The ends were cut back, 6 bases at V and 6 bases at J, with 7 bases in the middle. The CDR3: CASSLRDTQYF. CDR3 nucleotides: TGTGCCAGCAGCCTCCGCGATACGCAGTATTTT.

This clone was observed a single time. The rearrangement uses TRBV5-1 and TRBJ1-6; possible D gene TRBD1, 5 bases. Germline CDR1 and CDR2: SGHRS and YFSETQ. The CDR3 runs to 14 residues. V lost 3 bases and J 10 bases, leaving 14 bases between the germline ends. DNA of the CDR3: TGCGCCAGCAGCTCCCGGGACGGAGGGTCACCCCTCCACTTT. Its protein product is CASSSRDGGSPLHF. The complete variable domain, with remaining parts taken from reference TRBV5-1 and TRBJ1-6, reads KAGVTQTPRYLIKTRGQQVTLSCSPISGHRSVSWYQQTPGQGLQFLFEYFSETQRNKGNFPGRFSGRQFSNSRSEMNVSTLELGDSALYLCASSSRDGGSPLHFGNGTRLTVT.

The table lists this clone with a few counts. The V gene is TRBV30, the J gene TRBJ2-3, with no clear D. CDR3 size: 20 residues. V was cut by 0 bases and J by 2 bases, with 27 bases left in between. Per germline, CDR1 GTSNPN and CDR2 SVGIG (reference sequence). The CDR3 DNA reads as TGTGCCTGGAGTGTACCCAACTGGCCTCCTCCGCCACCCAACACAGATACGCAGTATTTT. Encoded protein: CAWSVPNWPPPPPNTDTQYF.

The chain recombines TRBV4-3 with TRBJ2-3, with D possibly TRBD2 on 6 matching bases. Trimming stripped 4 bases from V and 2 bases from J, with 28 bases between. The CDR3 runs 20 residues. Germline CDR1 is LGHNA and CDR2 is YSLEER. As DNA, the CDR3 is TGCGCCAGCAGCCTCCCCCGCGGAACTAGCCATAGCCGCCACACAGATACGCAGTATTTT. Amino acid sequence: CASSLPRGTSHSRHTDTQYF.

This clone was seen a handful of times. This sequence joins TRBV5-1 and TRBJ2-2; tentatively, D is TRBD2 (5 bases). Trimming took 2 bases from V and 3 from J, leaving 11 bases between them. In germline, CDR1 is SGHRS, CDR2 YFSETQ. The length of the CDR3 is 15 residues. The CDR3 sequence: CASSFRTGDTGELFF. The DNA of the CDR3 is TGCGCCAGCAGCTTTAGGACCGGGGACACCGGGGAGCTGTTTTTT.

The CDR3 reads CAWSRGGLAGAGEQFF. CDR3 in DNA: TGTGCCTGGAGTAGGGGGGGACTAGCGGGAGCTGGCGAGCAGTTCTTC. The chain combines TRBV30 with TRBJ2-1; TRBD2 matches at 14 bases. This CDR3 contains 16 residues. Germline V gene data show CDR1 as GTSNPN and CDR2 as SVGIG (reference sequence). With 2 bases clipped from V and 10 bases from J, the junction kept 10 bases outside the gene matches.

This clone was counted only a few times. The V gene is TRBV28, the J gene TRBJ2-1; D is possibly TRBD1 (6 bases). CDR3 size: 15 residues. V was pared by 5 bases and J by 6 bases, with 17 bases between. The germline gives CDR1 MDHEN, CDR2 SYDVKM. CDR3 loop: CASSPPGAGSNEQFF. The CDR3 DNA follows: TGTGCCAGCAGTCCCCCAGGGGCGGGTTCCAATGAGCAGTTCTTC.

The chain uses TRBV5-1 and TRBJ2-3; D gene ambiguous. This CDR3 is 14 amino acids long. The V end lost 4 bases, the J end lost 5 bases, and 14 bases lay between the germline ends. Germline V gene sequence: CDR1 SGHRS, CDR2 YFSETQ. CDR3 protein: CASSQSLGGDTQYF. CDR3 bases: TGCGCCAGCAGCCAGTCTTTGGGTGGAGATACGCAGTATTTT.